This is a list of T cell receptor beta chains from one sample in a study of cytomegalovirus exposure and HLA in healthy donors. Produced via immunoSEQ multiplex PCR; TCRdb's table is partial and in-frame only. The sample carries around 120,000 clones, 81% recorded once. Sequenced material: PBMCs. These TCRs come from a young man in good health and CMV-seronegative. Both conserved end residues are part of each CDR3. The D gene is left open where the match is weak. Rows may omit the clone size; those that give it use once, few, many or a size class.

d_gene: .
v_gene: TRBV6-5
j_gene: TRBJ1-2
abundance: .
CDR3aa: CASSYSRRRHYGYTF
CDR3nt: TGTGCCAGCAGTTACTCGAGGCGTCGGCATTATGGCTACACCTTC

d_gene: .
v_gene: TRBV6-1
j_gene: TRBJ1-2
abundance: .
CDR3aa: CASSAYQGTYGYTF
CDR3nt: TGTGCCAGCAGTGCATACCAGGGTACCTATGGCTACACCTTC

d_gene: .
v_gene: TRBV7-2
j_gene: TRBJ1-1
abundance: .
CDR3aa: CASSLQSSIPEAFF
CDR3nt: TGTGCCAGCAGCTTACAGTCCTCAATACCTGAAGCTTTCTTT

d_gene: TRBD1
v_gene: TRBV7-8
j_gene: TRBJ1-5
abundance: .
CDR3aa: CASSFLDRASNQPQHF
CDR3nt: TGTGCCAGCAGCTTCCTCGACAGGGCCAGCAATCAGCCCCAGCATTTT

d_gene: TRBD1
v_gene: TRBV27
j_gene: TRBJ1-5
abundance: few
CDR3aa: CASSLGGQNQPQHF
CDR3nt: TGTGCCAGCAGTTTAGGGGGACAGAATCAGCCCCAGCATTTT

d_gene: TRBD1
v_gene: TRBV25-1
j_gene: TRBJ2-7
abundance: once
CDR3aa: CASSDLGTGGGAYEQYF
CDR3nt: TGTGCCAGCAGTGACTTAGGGACAGGGGGTGGGGCCTACGAGCAGTACTTC

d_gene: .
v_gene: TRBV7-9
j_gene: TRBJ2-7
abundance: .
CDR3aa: CASSRTGFEQYF
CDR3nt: TGTGCCAGCAGCCGAACAGGGTTCGAGCAGTACTTC

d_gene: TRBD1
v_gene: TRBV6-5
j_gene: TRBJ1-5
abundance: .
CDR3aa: CASSSDRARNQPQHF
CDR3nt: TGTGCCAGCAGCTCGGACAGGGCGAGGAATCAGCCCCAGCATTTT

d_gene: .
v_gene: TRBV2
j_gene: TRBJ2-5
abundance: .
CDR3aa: CASTVRETQYF
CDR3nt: TGTGCCAGCACGGTGAGGGAGACCCAGTACTTC

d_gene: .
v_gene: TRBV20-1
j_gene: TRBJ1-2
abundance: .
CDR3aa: CSAQDTYGYTF
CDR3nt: TGCAGTGCTCAGGACACCTATGGCTACACCTTC

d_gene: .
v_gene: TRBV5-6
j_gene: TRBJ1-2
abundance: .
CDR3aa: CASSLAMGLTAGYGYTF
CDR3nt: TGTGCCAGCAGCTTGGCAATGGGCCTCACAGCGGGCTATGGCTACACCTTC

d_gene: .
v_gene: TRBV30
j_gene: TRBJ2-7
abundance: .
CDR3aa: CAWSGPFDGAYEQYF
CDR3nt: TGTGCCTGGAGTGGCCCCTTTGACGGAGCCTACGAGCAGTACTTC

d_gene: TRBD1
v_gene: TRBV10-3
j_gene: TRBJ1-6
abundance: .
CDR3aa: CAISRDRDRSPLHF
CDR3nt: TGTGCCATCAGCCGGGACAGGGATCGTTCACCCCTCCACTTT

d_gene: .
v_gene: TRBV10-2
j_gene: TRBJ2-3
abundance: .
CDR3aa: CASKPSVSDTQYF
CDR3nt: TGCGCCAGCAAACCCTCGGTGTCAGATACGCAGTATTTT

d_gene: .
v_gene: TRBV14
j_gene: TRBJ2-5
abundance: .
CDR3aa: CASSPEDSKTQYF
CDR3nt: TGTGCCAGCAGCCCCGAGGATTCGAAGACCCAGTACTTC

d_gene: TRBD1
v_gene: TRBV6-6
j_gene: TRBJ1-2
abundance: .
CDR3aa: CASREGQGARGYTF
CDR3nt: TGTGCCAGCAGGGAGGGACAGGGGGCGCGGGGCTACACCTTC

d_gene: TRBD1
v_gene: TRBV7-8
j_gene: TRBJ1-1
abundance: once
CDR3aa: CASSLSSGQGAEAFF
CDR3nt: TGTGCCAGCAGCTTATCGTCGGGACAGGGGGCTGAAGCTTTCTTT

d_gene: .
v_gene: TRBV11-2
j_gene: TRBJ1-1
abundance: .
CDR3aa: CASSRQRSYEPEAFF
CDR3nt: TGTGCCAGCAGCCGGCAGAGGTCATATGAGCCTGAAGCTTTCTTT

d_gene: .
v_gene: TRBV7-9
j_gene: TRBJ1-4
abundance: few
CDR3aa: CASSFPRGEEKLFF
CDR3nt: TGTGCCAGCAGCTTTCCACGGGGAGAGGAAAAACTGTTTTTT

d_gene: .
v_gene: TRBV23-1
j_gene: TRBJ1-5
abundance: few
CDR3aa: CASSQSCTIGNQPQHF
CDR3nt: TGCGCCAGCAGTCAATCTTGCACAATCGGCAATCAGCCCCAGCATTTT

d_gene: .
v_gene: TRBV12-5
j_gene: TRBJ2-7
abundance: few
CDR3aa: CASGLTVQQYF
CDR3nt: TGTGCTAGTGGTTTAACAGTCCAACAGTACTTC

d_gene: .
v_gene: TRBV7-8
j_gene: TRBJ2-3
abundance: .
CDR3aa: CASSPGAVLDTDTQYF
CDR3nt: TGTGCCAGCAGCCCGGGAGCGGTTTTGGACACAGATACGCAGTATTTT

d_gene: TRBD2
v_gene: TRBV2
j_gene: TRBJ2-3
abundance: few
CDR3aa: CASRLAGGYTDTQYF
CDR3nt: TGTGCCAGCAGGCTAGCGGGGGGGTACACAGATACGCAGTATTTT

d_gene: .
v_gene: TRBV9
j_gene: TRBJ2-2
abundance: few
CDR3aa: CASSVGQIDTGELFF
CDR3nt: TGTGCCAGCAGCGTAGGACAGATTGACACCGGGGAGCTGTTTTTT

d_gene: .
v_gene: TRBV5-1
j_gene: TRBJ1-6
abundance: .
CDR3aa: CASSLGQDSPLHF
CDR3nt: TGCGCCAGCAGCTTGGGACAGGATTCACCCCTCCACTTT

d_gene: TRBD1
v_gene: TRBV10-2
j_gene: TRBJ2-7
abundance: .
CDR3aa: CASRDRGGSYEQYF
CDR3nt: TGCGCCAGCAGGGACAGGGGGGGGTCCTACGAGCAGTACTTC

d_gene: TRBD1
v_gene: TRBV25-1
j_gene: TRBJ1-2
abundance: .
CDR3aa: CASSGVTGDYGYTF
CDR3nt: TGTGCCAGCAGTGGGGTTACAGGGGACTATGGCTACACCTTC

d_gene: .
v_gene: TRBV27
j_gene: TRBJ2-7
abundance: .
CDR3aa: CASSFGVSRVEQYF
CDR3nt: TGTGCCAGCAGTTTCGGGGTTTCGAGGGTCGAGCAGTACTTC

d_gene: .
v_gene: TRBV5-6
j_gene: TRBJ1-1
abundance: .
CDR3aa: CASSYQGYTEAFF
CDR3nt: TGTGCCAGCAGCTACCAGGGGTACACCGAAGCTTTCTTT

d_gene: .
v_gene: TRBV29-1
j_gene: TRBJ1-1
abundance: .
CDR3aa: CSVVPAGSGTEAFF
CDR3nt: TGCAGCGTTGTTCCGGCAGGGTCGGGCACTGAAGCTTTCTTT

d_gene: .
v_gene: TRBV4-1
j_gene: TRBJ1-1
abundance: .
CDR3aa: CASSQVGGPLNTEAFF
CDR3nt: TGCGCCAGCAGCCAAGTAGGGGGTCCCTTGAACACCGAAGCTTTCTTT

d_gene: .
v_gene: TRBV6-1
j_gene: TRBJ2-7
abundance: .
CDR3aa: CASSESRVRGSYEQYF
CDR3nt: TGTGCCAGCAGTGAATCCAGGGTAAGGGGTTCCTACGAGCAGTACTTC

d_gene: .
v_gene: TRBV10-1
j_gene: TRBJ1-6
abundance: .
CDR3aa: CASSEIGESPLHF
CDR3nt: TGCGCCAGCAGTGAGATCGGGGAATCACCCCTCCACTTT

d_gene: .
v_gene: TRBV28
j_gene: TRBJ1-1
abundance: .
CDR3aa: CASSSKTAYVTEAFF
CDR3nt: TGTGCCAGCAGTTCCAAGACAGCCTATGTAACTGAAGCTTTCTTT

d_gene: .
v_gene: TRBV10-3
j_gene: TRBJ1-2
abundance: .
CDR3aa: CAITRVGDYGYTF
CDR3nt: TGTGCCATCACCCGAGTAGGGGACTATGGCTACACCTTC

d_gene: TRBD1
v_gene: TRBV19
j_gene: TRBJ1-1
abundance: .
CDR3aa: CASSPSQGMFYSEAFF
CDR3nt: TGTGCCAGTAGTCCCTCACAGGGGATGTTTTACTCTGAAGCTTTCTTT

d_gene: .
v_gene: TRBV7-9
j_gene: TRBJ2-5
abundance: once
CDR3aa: CASSLVSGPLETQYF
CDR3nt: TGTGCCAGCAGCTTAGTTAGCGGTCCGTTGGAGACCCAGTACTTC

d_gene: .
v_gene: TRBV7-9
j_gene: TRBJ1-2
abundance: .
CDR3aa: CASSRQRTNAVLIGGYTF
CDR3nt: TGTGCCAGCAGCCGACAGAGGACGAATGCGGTCTTGATAGGGGGCTACACCTTC

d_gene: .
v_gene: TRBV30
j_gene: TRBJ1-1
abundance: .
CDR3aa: CAWSVRGGVGAFF
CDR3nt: TGTGCCTGGAGTGTACGGGGTGGGGTGGGCGCTTTCTTT

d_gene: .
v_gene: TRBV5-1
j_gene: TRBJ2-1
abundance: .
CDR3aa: CASSFPRKAESSYNEQFF
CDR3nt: TGCGCCAGCAGCTTTCCCAGGAAAGCGGAAAGCTCCTACAATGAGCAGTTCTTC

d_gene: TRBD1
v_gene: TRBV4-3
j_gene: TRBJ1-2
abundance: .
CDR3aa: CASSRDRVGDYGYTF
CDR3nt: TGCGCCAGCAGCAGAGACAGGGTTGGGGACTATGGCTACACCTTC

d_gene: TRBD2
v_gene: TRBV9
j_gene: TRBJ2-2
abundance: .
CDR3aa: CASSVVGGNRNTGELFF
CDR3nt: TGTGCCAGCAGCGTAGTGGGAGGGAATCGGAACACCGGGGAGCTGTTTTTT

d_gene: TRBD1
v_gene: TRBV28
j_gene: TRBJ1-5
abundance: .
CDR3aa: CASTPGQGMLQPQHF
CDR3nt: TGTGCCAGCACCCCCGGACAGGGGATGTTGCAGCCCCAGCATTTT

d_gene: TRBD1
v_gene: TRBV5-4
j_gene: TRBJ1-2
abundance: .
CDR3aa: CASSLIKAQGDYGYTF
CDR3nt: TGTGCCAGCAGCTTGATTAAGGCACAGGGGGATTATGGCTACACCTTC

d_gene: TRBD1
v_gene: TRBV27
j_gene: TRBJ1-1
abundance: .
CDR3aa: CASSSPGTGKREAFF
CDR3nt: TGTGCCAGCAGTTCTCCCGGGACAGGGAAAAGGGAAGCTTTCTTT

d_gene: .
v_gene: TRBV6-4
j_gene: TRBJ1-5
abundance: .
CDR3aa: CASSPTVSNQPQHF
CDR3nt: TGTGCCAGCAGTCCGACAGTTAGCAATCAGCCCCAGCATTTT

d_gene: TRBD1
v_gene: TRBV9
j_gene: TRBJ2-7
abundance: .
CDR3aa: CASSADREDYEQYF
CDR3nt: TGTGCCAGCAGCGCGGACAGGGAGGACTACGAGCAGTACTTC

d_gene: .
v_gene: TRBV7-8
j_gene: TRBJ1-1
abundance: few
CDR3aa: CASSLHATPLEAFF
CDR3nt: TGTGCCAGCAGCTTACACGCTACCCCCCTCGAAGCTTTCTTT

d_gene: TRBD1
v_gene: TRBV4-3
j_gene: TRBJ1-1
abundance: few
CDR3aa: CASSQGQGGPEAFF
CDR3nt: TGCGCCAGCAGCCAAGGTCAGGGGGGACCTGAAGCTTTCTTT

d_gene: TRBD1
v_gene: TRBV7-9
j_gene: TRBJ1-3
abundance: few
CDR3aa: CASSLGDRGNTIYF
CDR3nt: TGTGCCAGCAGCTTAGGGGACAGGGGAAACACCATATATTTT

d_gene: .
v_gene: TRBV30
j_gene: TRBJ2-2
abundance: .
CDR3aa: CAWSVRRAGELFF
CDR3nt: TGTGCCTGGAGTGTACGCAGGGCCGGGGAGCTGTTTTTT

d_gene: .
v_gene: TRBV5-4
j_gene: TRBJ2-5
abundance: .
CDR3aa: CASSSQGAGGETQYF
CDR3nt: TGTGCCAGCAGCTCCCAGGGGGCGGGGGGGGAGACCCAGTACTTC